This T cell receptor (beta chain) stems from a study of cytomegalovirus exposure and HLA in healthy donors (dated by TCRdb to 2017 to 2019). About the study as a whole: An earlier analysis of 587 of the donors reported more than 250 Gb of sequence data and some 120 million unique TCR beta sequences from about 200 million T cells. All discovery cohort repertoires had been generated on a single sequencing platform. A separate validation cohort of approximately 120 different subjects was used in addition to the roughly 640-subject first cohort. To decide whether each TCR beta V gene segment behaved as functional or pseudogenic, an earlier analysis of 587 of the donors relied on high-throughput TCR beta sequencing. The number of typed donors differed by locus: about 620-640 for A, B, C, DRB1 and DQB1; 522 for DQA1; roughly 600 for DPA1; and about 450 for DPB1. HLA typing included class I and class II loci at four-digit resolution. The study aimed to test whether cataloging public T cell receptors could reveal signatures of past pathogen exposure. Four or five DR-DQ haplotypes were handled as single units for association and clustering because linkage in the cohort was strong. A later genetic analysis used genome-wide SNP genotypes for about 65% of the roughly 700 donors, treating that subset as a discovery cohort. In the later analysis, no new phenotypic data were used to find candidate immune exposures; instead, reliance was placed on TCR beta sequences and their occurrence across donors. Approximately 300 gigabases of sequencing data and approximately 91 million unique TCR sequences made up an early release that covered about 640 HLA-typed donors. High-throughput TCR immunosequencing, statistical association of individual TCRs with disease status, and machine learning were combined to predict cytomegalovirus infection status. A later analysis re-examined previously published TCR beta repertoires from 610 or so donors and added high-resolution HLA genotyping to investigate patterns of TCR occurrence. The genetic ancestry cluster associated with self-reported Caucasian donors included 70% to 85% of the 398 genotyped donors. Donor age, sex, ethnicity and CMV serostatus were compiled together with the repertoire data. Across approximately 400 genotyped donors of the cohort, an average of about 240,000 unique TCR beta nucleotide sequences per donor were sequenced, and roughly a sixth of those sequences were non-productive. The study used immunosequencing to profile the T cell repertoires of approximately 650 subjects and linked those repertoires to cytomegalovirus serostatus. Beyond this particular receptor, the publication reports: An earlier analysis of some 590 of the donors showed that most TCR beta V segments appeared in productive rearrangements either about 87% or about 30% of the time, which broadly matched IMGT annotations. In a later analysis, TCR association rates were found to vary across HLA loci, with the most associated TCRs seen for DRB1 alleles and the fewest for HLA-C alleles. Presence/absence analyses assumed roughly uniform sequencing depth across donors, an assumption that may not hold. Most TCR sequences were seen in very few donors, while some public TCRs were found in many individuals. A later analysis found that HLA-associated TCR beta chains were more clonally expanded and had lower generation probabilities than equally common non-associated chains. The authors suggested that the approach could potentially be extended to other disease states and immunological phenotypes. In a later analysis, several top co-occurrence clusters were reported to appear linked to parvovirus B19, influenza, CMV and Epstein-Barr virus. Because counts were too low, about 18 rarely observed V segments, including chromosome 9 orphons, were excluded from the earlier analysis of around 640 of the donors. A later analysis found that most CMV-associated TCR beta chains appeared HLA-restricted, with HLA associations seemingly driven largely by CMV exposure. A cluster of highly shared sequence variants was judged likely to represent a technical artifact of the sequencing pipeline. Cytomegalovirus status was reported to be diagnosed by the classifier with high specificity and sensitivity in both the original and validation cohorts. V-gene and J-gene trimming of TCR beta chains was associated with a missense DCLRE1C variant in a later genetic analysis, and the association was replicated in an independent cohort. This cohort had only TCR beta chains sequenced, and the lack of alpha or paired-chain data limited which features could be detected. In a later analysis, 16,951 TCR beta sequences were associated with specific HLA alleles at a false discovery rate of 0.05. Because the 87-base-pair reads could not distinguish some IMGT-functional V segments, including TRBV6-2 and TRBV6-3, those segments were excluded. A further reported finding was that TCR beta sequences accurately predicted the HLA-A and HLA-B alleles for most subjects in the first cohort. A total of about 180 TCR beta chains were listed by the study as associated with cytomegalovirus. A few of the identified cytomegalovirus-associated TCR beta chains were confirmed in vitro to be specific for cytomegalovirus antigens. In a later genetic analysis, fewer N-insertions in productive TCRs were reported among donors in an Asian-associated ancestry cluster than the roughly 700-donor mean. Because HLA typing was unavailable for some donors at each locus, only the typed subset was used in association tests. Linkage disequilibrium might explain the correlated functional status among segregating V segments, but an unknown experimental factor could not be excluded. CMV serostatus was the only immune exposure information available for the cohort. When HLA alleles, especially DR and DQ, strongly co-occurred, TCR associations were difficult to assign to individual alleles.

The library was obtained by the immunoSEQ multiplex PCR assay. For the multiplex PCR, a mixture combining 60 forward primers for TCR Vbeta segments and 13 reverse primers for TCR Jbeta segments was used. Amplification of the CDR3 region of rearranged TCR beta genes was performed with a multiplex PCR assay on genomic DNA. The amplified TCR beta libraries were sequenced on the Illumina HiSeq System as 87-base-pair reads. Per the original workflow: In a later analysis, tens of millions of unique TCR beta chains were counted across the 500 to 700 repertoires, and about 10 million of these chains were shared by at least two donors. A nearest-neighbor algorithm error-corrected the raw reads and collapsed the reads into unique sequences, merging closely related sequences to remove PCR and sequencing errors. Alignment of CDR3 sequences to IMGT reference sequences was used to assign V, D and J gene segments. For a sequence to be retained, at least a six-nucleotide match to both a V gene segment and a J gene segment was required. Rearrangements were called productive when the CDR3 lacked stop codons and stayed in frame with V and J; all others were non-productive. CDR3 was defined according to IMGT convention as the region running from the second conserved V-encoded cysteine to the conserved J-encoded phenylalanine. Sequences without an unambiguous match to a single V gene segment were excluded from the earlier analysis of almost 600 of the donors. In an earlier analysis of a few hundred of the donors, V segments were called functional above 56.7% productive rearrangements and were called segregating when the between-donor standard deviation exceeded 5%. A statistical classification framework was developed to diagnose cytomegalovirus status using the catalog of TCR beta chain sequences. A later analysis assigned V and J genes by comparing TCR nucleotide sequences with IMGT/GENE-DB human TR gene sequences. Using the TCRdist pipeline, a later analysis assigned CDR3 sequences along with most-parsimonious VDJ recombination scenarios. In a later analysis, each TCR beta chain was defined by its CDR3 amino acid sequence together with its V-gene family, and reads without a unique V-gene family were excluded. As a way to deal with suspected cross-contamination and a sequencing artifact, a later analysis dropped more than 500 nucleotide sequences that were highly shared and had low generation probability. A later analysis calculated a clonal expansion index for each public chain from normalized within-repertoire ranks of inferred template counts. In a later analysis, generation probabilities were computed using a VDJ recombination model fitted to out-of-frame rearrangements, and the results were checked against IGoR. Hypergeometric tests were used in a later analysis to score TCR-TCR, TCR-HLA and TCR-CMV co-occurrence, with a repertoire-size bias correction applied to the TCR pairs. In a later analysis, false discovery rates were estimated by permuting HLA or CMV assignments 20 times. In a later analysis, co-occurring TCRs were grouped using DBSCAN, and TCRdist sequence similarity was added for clustering within HLA-allele-positive subsets. Co-occurrence clustering excluded repertoires with fewer than 30,000 or more than 120,000 public chains, plus five with anomalous nucleotide sharing. Drawn from immuneACCESS, this table holds only the in-frame rearrangements with V and J called that TCRdb kept. Clones are partly lost; checked studies trace under half to an unresolved V gene and leave the rest unexplained. That table is the source of V, J and clone size, and D and trimming were worked out from the DNA. The sample table records about 140,000 clones; over 75% of these occur just once. Approximately 8.2% of the sample goes to the ten largest clones.

Remarks on this clone: Its antigen is not yet known. Base quality data are lacking; no much larger clone is found one base away.

From the cysteine up to the phenylalanine, the CDR3 has a length of 12 residues. CDR3 DNA only is kept here, 36 bases in frame from base 1. CDR1 is given as SEHNR and CDR2 as FQNEAQ, both from the germline V gene (reference sequence). Cut back by 10 bases and 5 bases, the V and J ends lie 12 bases apart. The cohort comprised 666 healthy bone marrow donors. At the time of sampling, all cohort members were nominally healthy, though unrecorded immune exposures were likely present. The donor was CMV seropositive and was included in the group of 250 to 350 seropositive cohort members. A peripheral blood sample was collected from each donor, and TCR beta sequencing was performed on peripheral blood mononuclear cells. The Qiagen DNeasy Blood Extraction Kit was used to extract genomic DNA from the blood cell samples.

Sequences were obtained from PBMCs. This clonotype originated in a woman aged 50 to 60 in good health and CMV-seropositive. The sequence links TRBV7-9 to TRBJ1-5; possibly the D gene is TRBD1, per 5 matching bases. The CDR3 protein sequence reads: CAIEEGDQPQHF. DNA sequence: TGTGCCATTGAGGAAGGGGATCAGCCCCAGCATTTT.